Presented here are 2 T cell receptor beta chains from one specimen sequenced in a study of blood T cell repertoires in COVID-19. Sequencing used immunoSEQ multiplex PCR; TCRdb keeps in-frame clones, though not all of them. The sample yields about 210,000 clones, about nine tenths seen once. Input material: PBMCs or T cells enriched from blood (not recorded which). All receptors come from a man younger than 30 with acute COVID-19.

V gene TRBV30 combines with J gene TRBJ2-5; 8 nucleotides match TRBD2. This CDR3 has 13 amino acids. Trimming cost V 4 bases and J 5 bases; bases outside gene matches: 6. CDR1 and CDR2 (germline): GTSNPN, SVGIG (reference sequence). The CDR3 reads CAWKAGVEETQYF. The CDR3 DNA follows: TGTGCCTGGAAAGCGGGAGTAGAGGAGACCCAGTACTTC.

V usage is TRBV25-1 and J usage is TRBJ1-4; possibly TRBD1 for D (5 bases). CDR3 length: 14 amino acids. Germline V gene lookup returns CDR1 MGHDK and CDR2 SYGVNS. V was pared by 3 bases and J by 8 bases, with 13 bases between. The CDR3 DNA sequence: TGTGCCAGCAGTGACGGTGCAGGGAACGAAAAACTGTTTTTT. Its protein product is CASSDGAGNEKLFF.